Listed below are T cell receptor beta chains from one sample, sequenced in a study of shared T cell receptors in the human thymus. Here immunoSEQ multiplex PCR was the method, and the copy in TCRdb shows in-frame clones only, minus some. The data show about 380,000 clones, 85% to 95% seen once. Sequenced input: thymocytes. The receptors derive from a human donor. Both conserved end residues are part of each CDR3. The D gene is left open where the match is weak. Clone sizes are given selectively: once, few, many, or a class where the clone is expanded.

NA	TRBV19	TRBJ2-5	TRBD2	TGTGCCAGTAGTGCCAAGTGGGACTACCACAACCAAGAGACCCAGTACTTC	CASSAKWDYHNQETQYF
NA	TRBV6-6	TRBJ2-7	NA	TGTGCCAGCAGTTACAAAGAGGCCGAGCAGTACTTC	CASSYKEAEQYF
NA	TRBV28	TRBJ1-6	TRBD1	TGTGCCAGCAGTCCGACAGGGGTATCCTATAATTCACCCCTCCACTTT	CASSPTGVSYNSPLHF
NA	TRBV6-5	TRBJ1-1	NA	TGTGCCAGCAGTTACGGCGAGGGCTCCACTGAAGCTTTCTTT	CASSYGEGSTEAFF
NA	TRBV27	TRBJ2-1	NA	TGTGCCAGTACCTCGGGGAATGAGCAGTTCTTC	CASTSGNEQFF
NA	TRBV30	TRBJ1-5	NA	TGTGCCTGGAGTGGGGGGCTTTATCAGCCCCAGCATTTT	CAWSGGLYQPQHF
NA	TRBV5-6	TRBJ1-3	TRBD1	TGTGCCAGCAGCTTGACAGGGGGCGCGAGGGGAAACACCATATATTTT	CASSLTGGARGNTIYF
NA	TRBV9	TRBJ2-7	NA	TGTGCCAGCAGCCCTTGGGAGGCCGGCTACGAGCAGTACTTC	CASSPWEAGYEQYF
NA	TRBV6-5	TRBJ1-2	NA	TGTGCCAGCAGTGGGGCCTACGGCTACACCTTC	CASSGAYGYTF
NA	TRBV18	TRBJ2-2	TRBD2	TGTGCCAGCTCACCAGCAGCGGGAGGGCCCCCTGACACCGGGGAGCTGTTTTTT	CASSPAAGGPPDTGELFF
NA	TRBV27	TRBJ1-1	NA	TGTGCCAGCAGTTTAATAGTAAACACTGAAGCTTTCTTT	CASSLIVNTEAFF
NA	TRBV7-9	TRBJ2-7	TRBD1	TGTGCCAGCAGCTTCCCCGGGACAGGGCAAGACTCCTACGAGCAGTACTTC	CASSFPGTGQDSYEQYF
NA	TRBV5-6	TRBJ2-2	NA	TGTGCCAGCAGCTTTAAGTATGGGATCGGGGAGCTGTTTTTT	CASSFKYGIGELFF
NA	TRBV27	TRBJ2-7	NA	TGTGCCAGCAGTAACCGGGAGCGACCCTACGAGCAGTACTTC	CASSNRERPYEQYF
once	TRBV28	TRBJ2-7	TRBD1	TGTGCCAGCAGTCCGGGACAGCCCGAGCAGTACTTC	CASSPGQPEQYF
once	TRBV5-5	TRBJ1-1	NA	TGTGCCAGCAGCCCTACCTGGTTATCGGGCACTGAAGCTTTCTTT	CASSPTWLSGTEAFF
NA	TRBV19	TRBJ2-2	NA	TGTGCCAGTTCCCAGGGGGCGGGGGAGGTCCAGAGATGCACCGGGGAGCTGTTTTTT	CASSQGAGEVQRCTGELFF
NA	TRBV27	TRBJ2-7	TRBD2	TGTGCCAGCAGTTCCCACCCCCCCCACACTAGCGGGAGATCCTACGAGCAGTACTTC	CASSSHPPHTSGRSYEQYF
NA	TRBV6-1	TRBJ1-1	NA	TGTGCCAGCACCATCAACGTCCCAGGTAACACTGAAGCTTTCTTT	CASTINVPGNTEAFF
NA	TRBV30	TRBJ2-3	NA	TGTGCCTGGAGTGTGTGGGGAACAGATACGCAGTATTTT	CAWSVWGTDTQYF
NA	TRBV27	TRBJ2-7	TRBD1	TGTGCCAGCAGTTTAAGAAGACAGGGACAGTTGGTTGGGCAGTACTTC	CASSLRRQGQLVGQYF
NA	TRBV6-5	TRBJ2-7	NA	TGTGCCAGCAGTCCGACATTCACGTCCTACGAGCAGTACTTC	CASSPTFTSYEQYF
NA	TRBV7-3	TRBJ2-2	NA	TGTGCCAGCAGCTTAAGGGTTAGAACTGTCAAGGCCCACGGGGAGCTGTTTTTT	CASSLRVRTVKAHGELFF
NA	TRBV16	TRBJ2-7	TRBD2	TGTGCCAGCACCTCGGGGGGGAGTAGGAACGAGCAGTACTTC	CASTSGGSRNEQYF
NA	TRBV20-1	TRBJ2-1	NA	TGCAGTGCTAGCGATCGCGATGAGCAGTTCTTC	CSASDRDEQFF
NA	TRBV7-2	TRBJ2-7	TRBD1	TGTGCCAGCAGCTCGGGACAGGGGTCGGACTACGAGCAGTACTTC	CASSSGQGSDYEQYF
NA	TRBV27	TRBJ1-2	NA	TGTGCCAGCAGTTCCTTCGCCGGGTCCTATGGCTACACCTTC	CASSSFAGSYGYTF